The present TCR beta chain was sequenced within a study of blood T cells in healthy people across ages. Then a second PCR, running roughly 6 to 12 cycles, was carried out with a sample-barcoded 5' primer and a J-beta primer mix. TCRdb recomputed calls from the 5' RACE reads with MiXCR, one row per CDR3 protein. This sample has some 940,000 distinct CDR3 sequences, with 25% to 30% found just once. These same data were also listed under a study on T cells of mothers and their children.

Material: blood. The clonotype originates from a woman in her thirties or forties in good health.

As DNA, the CDR3 is TGTGCCAGCAGCTTAGCTCTCCAGGACCTCGAGCAGGAAGAGACCCAGTACTTC. Protein: CASSLALQDLEQEETQYF. The chain links TRBV7-2 to TRBJ2-5, with D unclear. The germline V and J ends were trimmed by 0 bases and 3 bases, with 20 bases remaining between them. This CDR3 contains 18 residues. The germline V gene encodes CDR1 SGHTA and CDR2 FQGNSA.